This T cell receptor beta chain was obtained from a study of control samples from healthy donors and cancer patients. The assay was immunoSEQ multiplex PCR, and TCRdb's table has in-frame clones only and misses some. The sample includes some 120,000 clones, roughly 88% seen only once; the top ten take more than 2.5%. The germline V and J ends were trimmed by 3 bases and 4 bases, with 15 bases remaining between them. Germline lookup yields CDR1 SGHAT and CDR2 FQDESV (reference sequence). This CDR3 region has 15 residues. This clone was recorded only once. The J gene is TRBJ2-5, the V gene TRBV11-1; D is uncertain. This receptor was identified in a middle-aged man in good health. The specimen sequenced was blood. CDR3 residues: CASSFPDAPVETQYF. The CDR3 nucleotides read TGTGCCAGCAGCTTCCCGGACGCCCCGGTAGAGACCCAGTACTTC.